This T cell receptor beta chain derives from a study of OX40 agonist ivuxolimab in advanced cancers. Only in-frame clones appear in the TCRdb table, and some are missing; sequencing was by immunoSEQ multiplex PCR. The sample yields about 100,000 clones, around 93% seen once. Trimming took 1 base from V and 0 from J, leaving 7 bases between them. CDR3 length: 16 residues. CDR1 SGHTA and CDR2 FQGNSA come from the germline V gene. The clonotype originates from an adult with an advanced solid tumor such as melanoma, head and neck, liver or kidney cancer. Sequenced material: CD4+ or CD8+ T cells sorted from blood, taken in a trial of the OX40 agonist ivuxolimab. The chain combines TRBV7-2 with TRBJ2-6; D is unresolved. CDR3 DNA: TGTGCCAGCAGCTTAGGGAGAAACTCTGGGGCCAACGTCCTGACTTTC. Its translation: CASSLGRNSGANVLTF.